The 26 T cell receptor beta chains below all came from one sample that was sequenced in a study of cytomegalovirus exposure and HLA in healthy donors (TCRdb year 2017). The library was obtained by the immunoSEQ multiplex PCR assay. The source is immuneACCESS, and TCRdb retained only in-frame sequences with V and J called. Part of the clones is not carried over; for the studies checked, unresolved V genes explain less than half of this, and the remainder is unexplained. In this sample the table shows some 170,000 clones, 95% to 97% of which occur a single time. 0.8% to 1% of the sample is in the top ten clones. The specimen sequenced was PBMCs. Source of these receptors: a woman aged 18 to 35 in good health and CMV-seronegative.

The chain employs TRBV6-6 and TRBJ2-7; D gene uncertain. Looked up from germline, CDR1 is MNHNY and CDR2 is SVGAGI (reference sequence). CDR3 length: 12 residues. V lost 6 bases and J lost 3, with 9 bases in between. The CDR3 sequence is CASSNHYYEQYF. CDR3 DNA: TGTGCCAGCAGCAACCACTACTACGAGCAGTACTTC.

The rearrangement joins TRBV29-1 to TRBJ1-5, with unresolved D. Deletions cut 6 bases from V and 5 bases from J, with 14 bases between. The germline CDR1 and CDR2 sequences are SQVTM and ANQGSEA. CDR3 length: 13 amino acids. The CDR3 region has the DNA TGCAGCGTCAAAGCGCTACTACATCAGCCCCAGCATTTT. It specifies CSVKALLHQPQHF.

The J gene is TRBJ1-6, the V gene TRBV5-8; D unresolved. Trimming stripped 3 bases from V and 3 bases from J, with 13 bases between. Per germline, CDR1 SGHTS and CDR2 YDEGEE. There are 16 residues in the CDR3. This CDR3 reads CASSSPGEFYNSPLHF. The CDR3 DNA is TGTGCCAGCAGCTCCCCCGGGGAGTTCTATAATTCACCCCTCCACTTT.

V and J are TRBV5-1 and TRBJ2-3, with D possibly matching TRBD1 (6 bases). This CDR3 is built from 15 residues. Trimming removed 4 bases at V and 1 base at J, with 13 bases between. Germline CDR1 reads SGHRS; CDR2 reads YFSETQ. Here the CDR3 reads CASSARDTGTDTQYF. The CDR3 bases are TGCGCCAGCAGCGCCCGGGACACCGGCACAGATACGCAGTATTTT.

This clone was counted only a few times. The genes are TRBV6-1 and TRBJ1-6; possibly TRBD1 for D (5 bases). The CDR3 sequence is 16 residues long. Germline V gives CDR1 MNHNS, CDR2 SASEGT. Trimming shortened V by 4 bases and J by 8 bases, and 18 bases separated the two germline ends. DNA for the CDR3: TGTGCCAGCAGTGGACCTCAGGGTTTGGGCGATTCACCCCTCCACTTT. Translating it yields CASSGPQGLGDSPLHF.

The CDR3 protein is CASSLGQGSTEAFF. DNA of the CDR3: TGCGCCAGCAGCTTGGGACAGGGGAGCACTGAAGCTTTCTTT. The rearrangement links TRBV5-1 to TRBJ1-1; 8 bases match TRBD1. Germline CDR1 and CDR2: SGHRS and YFSETQ. The V gene end was trimmed by 0 bases and the J gene end by 4 bases; junction bases not matched to a gene: 2. This CDR3 has 14 amino acids. Using reference TRBV5-1 and TRBJ1-1 for the parts outside the CDR3, the full variable domain is KAGVTQTPRYLIKTRGQQVTLSCSPISGHRSVSWYQQTPGQGLQFLFEYFSETQRNKGNFPGRFSGRQFSNSRSEMNVSTLELGDSALYLCASSLGQGSTEAFFGQGTRLTVV.

The chain carries TRBV25-1 and TRBJ2-3; the D gene is possibly TRBD2 (6 bases). This CDR3 contains 16 residues. The germline V and J ends were trimmed by 3 bases and 3 bases, with 16 bases remaining between them. Germline CDR1 MGHDK, CDR2 SYGVNS. CDR3 sequence: CASSEGGRAGTDTQYF. The CDR3 region has the DNA TGTGCCAGCAGTGAGGGGGGTAGGGCCGGGACAGATACGCAGTATTTT.

The V and J genes are TRBV5-1 and TRBJ1-5, with D tentatively TRBD1 (6 bases). Between the trimmed V and J ends, which lost 4 bases and 0 bases, there was a span of 17 bases. This CDR3 has 17 residues. CDR1 is SGHRS and CDR2 is YFSETQ in the germline V gene. CDR3 DNA: TGCGCCAGCAGCCGCCGGGACACCGGTTATAGCAATCAGCCCCAGCATTTT. Translated: CASSRRDTGYSNQPQHF.

The rearrangement uses TRBV19 and TRBJ2-3; D may be TRBD1 (6 bases). Germline lookup yields CDR1 LNHDA and CDR2 SQIVND (reference sequence). The germline V and J ends were trimmed by 6 bases and 5 bases, with 24 bases remaining between them. The length of the CDR3 is 17 residues. In nucleotides, the CDR3 is TGTGCCAGTAGCGAGGGGGACGGGACACGGGGAAGAGATACGCAGTATTTT. This gives the protein CASSEGDGTRGRDTQYF.

The gene calls are TRBV7-2 and TRBJ1-1, with D uncertain. CDR3 length equals 13 residues. Germline CDR1 is SGHTA and CDR2 is FQGNSA. With 6 bases removed from V and 0 bases from J, the gap between germline ends came to 8 bases. The CDR3 DNA reads as TGTGCCAGCAGTTTACATTTGAACACTGAAGCTTTCTTT. Its protein product is CASSLHLNTEAFF.

This sequence joins TRBV5-6 and TRBJ1-5; D ambiguous. The CDR3 is 13 amino acids. Germline V lookup: CDR1 SGHDT, CDR2 YYEEEE. V was clipped by 2 bases and J by 2 bases, with 5 bases between them. CDR3 sequence reads: CASSLLGNQPQHF. Written as DNA, the CDR3 is TGTGCCAGCAGCTTACTTGGCAATCAGCCCCAGCATTTT.

This chain links TRBV7-4 with TRBJ2-7; tentative D call: TRBD1 (5 bases). This CDR3 has 15 amino acids. Trimming shortened V by 5 bases and J by 3 bases, and 17 bases separated the two germline ends. Germline V gene lookup returns CDR1 SGHVT and CDR2 SQSDAQ. The CDR3 spells CASSRPGLPYYEQYF. The CDR3 nucleotides are TGTGCCAGCAGCCGCCCAGGGCTACCATACTACGAGCAGTACTTC.

The chain recombines TRBV19 with TRBJ1-4; 8 positions match TRBD1. This CDR3 contains 14 residues. Germline-derived CDR1 and CDR2 are LNHDA and SQIVND (reference sequence). Trimming removed 3 bases from V and 8 bases from J; junction bases left unmatched: 5. CDR3 residues: CASSMWTGREKLFF. The CDR3, as DNA: TGTGCCAGTAGTATGTGGACAGGGCGAGAAAAACTGTTTTTT.

The chain uses TRBV27 and TRBJ1-4; D not certain. This CDR3 has 14 amino acids. Germline V gene sequence: CDR1 MNHEY, CDR2 SMNVEV (reference sequence). V lost 6 bases, J lost 0 bases, and 8 bases lay in between. The CDR3 sequence: CASSGLATNEKLFF. For the CDR3, the DNA is TGTGCCAGCAGCGGACTGGCAACTAATGAAAAACTGTTTTTT.

The CDR3 protein is CASRQAAGGPFEQFF. DNA of the CDR3: TGTGCCAGCAGGCAAGCAGCGGGGGGGCCTTTTGAGCAGTTCTTC. The rearrangement joins TRBV7-2 to TRBJ2-1; 10 nucleotides align to TRBD2. CDR1 and CDR2 from the germline V gene are SGHTA and FQGNSA. The CDR3 length is 15 residues. V trimming: 6 bases; J trimming: 9 bases; junction bases outside the gene matches: 11.

V gene TRBV19 combines with J gene TRBJ1-2; 7 bases line up with TRBD1. V was clipped by 7 bases and J by 3 bases; unmatched bases: 14. The CDR3 contains 16 residues. Germline CDR1 and CDR2: LNHDA and SQIVND (reference sequence). This chain's CDR3 is CASTWTGPPSDYGYTF. DNA of the CDR3: TGTGCCAGTACCTGGACAGGTCCCCCCTCGGACTATGGCTACACCTTC. The whole variable domain, filled in from reference TRBV19 and TRBJ1-2, reads DGGITQSPKYLFRKEGQNVTLSCEQNLNHDAMYWYRQDPGQGLRLIYYSQIVNDFQKGDIAEGYSVSREKKESFPLTVTSAQKNPTAFYLCASTWTGPPSDYGYTFGSGTRLTVV.

This clone was observed a few times. This chain joins TRBV19 and TRBJ2-3; 7 bases match TRBD1. CDR3 size: 14 residues. Germline CDR1 LNHDA, CDR2 SQIVND (reference sequence). With 2 bases clipped from V and 3 bases from J, the junction kept 2 bases outside the gene matches. DNA for the CDR3: TGTGCCAGTAGTATATGGACAGGAACAGATACGCAGTATTTT. It is translated as CASSIWTGTDTQYF.

The chain has TRBV5-1 and TRBJ2-2, with TRBD2 identical over 14 bases. J gave up 5 bases and V 2 bases, and 8 bases lay outside the gene matches. CDR3 length: 18 amino acids. Germline V gives CDR1 SGHRS, CDR2 YFSETQ. The CDR3 is CASSFSGTSGGSTGELFF. CDR3 in DNA: TGCGCCAGCAGCTTTTCCGGGACTAGCGGGGGAAGTACCGGGGAGCTGTTTTTT.

V usage is TRBV4-1 and J usage is TRBJ1-1, with a possible D match to TRBD1 (6 bases). With 2 bases removed from V and 1 base from J, the gap between germline ends came to 11 bases. The germline CDR1 and CDR2 sequences are MGHRA and YSYEKL. This CDR3 contains 15 residues. The CDR3 sequence is CASSQKGVENTEAFF. The DNA for the CDR3 is TGCGCCAGCAGCCAAAAGGGGGTGGAGAACACTGAAGCTTTCTTT.

This chain links TRBV6-6 with TRBJ2-7; no firm D call. The CDR3 is 10 residues long. The V end was cut by 8 bases, the J end by 7 bases, with 9 bases between. Germline CDR1 and CDR2: MNHNY and SVGAGI (reference sequence). The CDR3 loop reads CASSAGEQYF. In DNA, the CDR3 is TGTGCCAGCTCGGCCGGGGAGCAGTACTTC.

The chain uses TRBV4-3 and TRBJ2-2; 10 nucleotides align to TRBD1. The CDR3 is 18 amino acids. Germline V CDR1 and CDR2: LGHNA, YSLEER. Trimming took 3 bases from V and 4 from J; bases not matched to a gene: 11. The CDR3 sequence is CASSHTILGTGVTGELFF. The CDR3 coding sequence is TGCGCCAGCAGCCACACGATACTCGGGACAGGGGTCACCGGGGAGCTGTTTTTT.

The CDR3 loop reads CSVIAGVSYNEQFF. The CDR3 DNA is TGCAGCGTTATAGCGGGGGTCTCCTACAATGAGCAGTTCTTC. The chain is built from TRBV29-1 and TRBJ2-1; TRBD2 agrees at 9 bases. The length of the CDR3 is 14 residues. The trim removed 5 bases at V and 0 bases at J, leaving 2 bases unmatched. Germline V gene data show CDR1 as SQVTM and CDR2 as ANQGSEA.

The count of this clone is one. The CDR3 here is CASSRELSSSIQYF. The CDR3 DNA reads as TGTGCCAGTAGTAGGGAGTTGAGCAGTAGCATTCAGTACTTC. The chain is built from TRBV19 and TRBJ2-4, with D possibly matching TRBD2 (5 bases). The CDR3 covers 14 residues. Germline V gives CDR1 LNHDA, CDR2 SQIVND (reference sequence). The germline V and J ends were trimmed by 4 bases and 9 bases, with 16 bases remaining between them.

This chain uses TRBV6-5 with TRBJ2-7; 7 nucleotides match TRBD2. CDR1 MNHEY and CDR2 SVGAGI come from the germline V gene. The CDR3 totals 13 residues. J gave up 3 bases and V 2 bases, and 1 base lay outside the gene matches. CDR3 protein: CASSYREDYEQYF. Written as DNA, the CDR3 is TGTGCCAGCAGTTACCGGGAGGACTACGAGCAGTACTTC.

The chain links TRBV19 to TRBJ2-2; D may be TRBD1 (5 bases). Germline CDR1 and CDR2: LNHDA and SQIVND (reference sequence). CDR3 length equals 14 residues. V dropped 6 bases and J dropped 6 bases, with 14 bases sitting between them. The CDR3 is CASSATPGSGELFF. The CDR3 bases are TGTGCCAGTAGCGCGACCCCAGGGTCCGGGGAGCTGTTTTTT. Complete variable domain (other parts from reference TRBV19 and TRBJ2-2): DGGITQSPKYLFRKEGQNVTLSCEQNLNHDAMYWYRQDPGQGLRLIYYSQIVNDFQKGDIAEGYSVSREKKESFPLTVTSAQKNPTAFYLCASSATPGSGELFFGEGSRLTVL.

J is TRBJ1-2 and V is TRBV4-3, with no clear D. Between the trimmed V and J ends, which lost 0 bases and 0 bases, there was a span of 14 bases. Germline CDR1 is LGHNA and CDR2 is YSLEER. The CDR3 runs 17 residues. This CDR3 reads CASSQDSGPSANYGYTF. DNA for the CDR3: TGCGCCAGCAGCCAAGATAGTGGGCCTTCAGCTAACTATGGCTACACCTTC.